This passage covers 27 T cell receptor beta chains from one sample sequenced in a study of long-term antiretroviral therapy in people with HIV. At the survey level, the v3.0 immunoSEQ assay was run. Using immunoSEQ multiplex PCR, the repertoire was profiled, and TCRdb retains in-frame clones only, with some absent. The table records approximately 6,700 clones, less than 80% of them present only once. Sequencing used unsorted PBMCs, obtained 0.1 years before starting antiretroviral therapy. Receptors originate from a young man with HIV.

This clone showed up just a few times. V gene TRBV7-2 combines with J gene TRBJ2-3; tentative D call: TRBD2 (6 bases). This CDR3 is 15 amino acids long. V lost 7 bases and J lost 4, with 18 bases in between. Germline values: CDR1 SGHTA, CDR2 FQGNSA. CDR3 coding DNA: TGTGCCAGCATAAGCTTCCGGGACTCCTCAGATACGCAGTATTTT. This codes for CASISFRDSSDTQYF.

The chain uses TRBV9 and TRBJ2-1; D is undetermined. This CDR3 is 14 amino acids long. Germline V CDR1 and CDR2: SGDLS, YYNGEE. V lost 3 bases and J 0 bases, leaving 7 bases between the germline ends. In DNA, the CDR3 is TGTGCCAGCAGCGCTTCTGCCTCCTACAATGAGCAGTTCTTC. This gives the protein CASSASASYNEQFF. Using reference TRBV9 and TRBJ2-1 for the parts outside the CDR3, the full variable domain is DSGVTQTPKHLITATGQRVTLRCSPRSGDLSVYWYQQSLDQGLQFLIQYYNGEERAKGNILERFSAQQFPDLHSELNLSSLELGDSALYFCASSASASYNEQFFGPGTRLTVL.

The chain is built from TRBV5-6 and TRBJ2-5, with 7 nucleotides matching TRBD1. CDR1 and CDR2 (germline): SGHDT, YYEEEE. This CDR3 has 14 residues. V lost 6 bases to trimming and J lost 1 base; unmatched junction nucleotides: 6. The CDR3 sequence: CASTLQGTQETQYF. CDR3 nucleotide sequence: TGTGCCAGCACCTTACAGGGGACCCAAGAGACCCAGTACTTC.

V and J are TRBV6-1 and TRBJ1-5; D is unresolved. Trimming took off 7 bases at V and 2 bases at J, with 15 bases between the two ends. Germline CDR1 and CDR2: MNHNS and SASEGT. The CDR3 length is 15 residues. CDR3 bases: TGTGCCAGCACCACCGCCCCGAGGGGCAATCAGCCCCAGCATTTT. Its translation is CASTTAPRGNQPQHF.

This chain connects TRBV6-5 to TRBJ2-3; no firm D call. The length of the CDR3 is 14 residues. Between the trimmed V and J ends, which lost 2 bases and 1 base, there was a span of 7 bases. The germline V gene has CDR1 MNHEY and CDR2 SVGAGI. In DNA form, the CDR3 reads TGTGCCAGCAGTTACGTAGAGGGCACAGATACGCAGTATTTT. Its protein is CASSYVEGTDTQYF.

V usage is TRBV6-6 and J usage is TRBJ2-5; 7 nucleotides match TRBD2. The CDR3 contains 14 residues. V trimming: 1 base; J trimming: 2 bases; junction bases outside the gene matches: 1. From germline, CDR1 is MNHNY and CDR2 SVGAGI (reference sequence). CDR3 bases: TGTGCCAGCAGTTACTGGGGGGGTCAAGAGACCCAGTACTTC. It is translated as CASSYWGGQETQYF.

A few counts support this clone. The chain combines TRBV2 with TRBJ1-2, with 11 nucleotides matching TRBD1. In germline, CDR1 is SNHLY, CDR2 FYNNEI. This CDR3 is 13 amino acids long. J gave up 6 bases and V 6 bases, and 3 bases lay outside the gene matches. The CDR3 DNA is TGTGCCAGCAGGGACAGGGGGCCCCATGGCTACACCTTC. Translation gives CASRDRGPHGYTF. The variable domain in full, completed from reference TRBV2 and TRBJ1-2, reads EPEVTQTPSHQVTQMGQEVILRCVPISNHLYFYWYRQILGQKVEFLVSFYNNEISEKSEIFDDQFSVERPDGSNFTLKIRSTKLEDSAMYFCASRDRGPHGYTFGSGTRLTVV.

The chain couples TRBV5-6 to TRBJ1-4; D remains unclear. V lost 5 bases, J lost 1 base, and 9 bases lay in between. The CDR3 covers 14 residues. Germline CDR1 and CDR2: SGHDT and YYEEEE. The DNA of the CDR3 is TGTGCCAGCAGTTTACGGCGAACTAATGAAAAACTGTTTTTT. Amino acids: CASSLRRTNEKLFF.

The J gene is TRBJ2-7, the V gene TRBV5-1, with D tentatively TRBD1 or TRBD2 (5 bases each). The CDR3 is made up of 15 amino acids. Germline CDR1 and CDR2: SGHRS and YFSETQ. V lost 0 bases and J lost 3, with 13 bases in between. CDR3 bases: TGCGCCAGCAGCTTGGGGGAGACAGCTCACTACGAGCAGTACGTC. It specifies CASSLGETAHYEQYV.

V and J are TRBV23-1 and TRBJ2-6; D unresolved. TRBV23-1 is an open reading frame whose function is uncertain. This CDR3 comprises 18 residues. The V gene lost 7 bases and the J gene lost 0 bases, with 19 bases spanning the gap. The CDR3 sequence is CASTTDCNPSSGANVLTF. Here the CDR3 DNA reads TGCGCCAGCACCACAGACTGTAACCCGAGCTCTGGGGCCAACGTCCTGACTTTC.

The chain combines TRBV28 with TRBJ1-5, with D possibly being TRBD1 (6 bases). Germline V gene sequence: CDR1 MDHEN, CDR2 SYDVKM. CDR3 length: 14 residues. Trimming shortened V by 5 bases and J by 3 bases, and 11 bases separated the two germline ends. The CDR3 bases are TGTGCCAGCAGTGGGAGGGGGGACAATCAGCCCCAGCATTTT. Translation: CASSGRGDNQPQHF.

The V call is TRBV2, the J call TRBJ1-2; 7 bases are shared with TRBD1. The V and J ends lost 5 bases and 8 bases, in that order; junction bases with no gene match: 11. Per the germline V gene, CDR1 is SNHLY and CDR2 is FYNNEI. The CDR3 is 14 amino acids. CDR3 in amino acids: CASSWEGGGQGYTF. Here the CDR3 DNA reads TGTGCCAGCAGTTGGGAAGGGGGCGGGCAGGGCTACACCTTC. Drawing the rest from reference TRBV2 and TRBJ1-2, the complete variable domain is EPEVTQTPSHQVTQMGQEVILRCVPISNHLYFYWYRQILGQKVEFLVSFYNNEISEKSEIFDDQFSVERPDGSNFTLKIRSTKLEDSAMYFCASSWEGGGQGYTFGSGTRLTVV.

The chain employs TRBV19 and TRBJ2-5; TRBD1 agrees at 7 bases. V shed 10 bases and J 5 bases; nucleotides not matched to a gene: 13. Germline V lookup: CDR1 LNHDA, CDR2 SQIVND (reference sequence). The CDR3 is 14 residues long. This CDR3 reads CATADRHQGETQYF. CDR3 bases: TGTGCCACCGCGGACAGGCATCAGGGGGAGACCCAGTACTTC.

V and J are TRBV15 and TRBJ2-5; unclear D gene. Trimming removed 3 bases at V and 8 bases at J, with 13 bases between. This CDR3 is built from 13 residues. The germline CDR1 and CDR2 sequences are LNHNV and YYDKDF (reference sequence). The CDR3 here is CATSSQSGGTQYF. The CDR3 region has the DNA TGTGCCACCAGCAGTCAGTCGGGTGGTACCCAGTACTTC.

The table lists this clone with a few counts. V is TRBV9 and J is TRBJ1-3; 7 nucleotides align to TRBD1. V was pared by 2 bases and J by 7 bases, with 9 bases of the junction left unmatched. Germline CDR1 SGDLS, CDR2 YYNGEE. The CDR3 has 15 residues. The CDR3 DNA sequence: TGTGCCAGCAGCGTCGAGTCGACAGGGTGGAACACCATATATTTT. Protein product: CASSVESTGWNTIYF.

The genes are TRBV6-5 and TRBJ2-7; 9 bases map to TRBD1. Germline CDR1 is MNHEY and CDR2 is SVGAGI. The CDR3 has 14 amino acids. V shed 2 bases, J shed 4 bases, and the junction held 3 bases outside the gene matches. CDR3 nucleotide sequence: TGTGCCAGCAGTTACGGGACAGGGCTTTACGAGCAGTACTTC. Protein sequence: CASSYGTGLYEQYF.

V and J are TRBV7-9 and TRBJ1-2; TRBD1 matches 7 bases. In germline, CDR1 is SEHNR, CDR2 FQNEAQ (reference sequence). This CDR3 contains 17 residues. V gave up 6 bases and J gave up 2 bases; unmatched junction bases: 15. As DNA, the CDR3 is TGTGCCAGCAGACCCTTGTCGGGGCAGGGGGGGAACTATGGCTACACCTTC. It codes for CASRPLSGQGGNYGYTF.

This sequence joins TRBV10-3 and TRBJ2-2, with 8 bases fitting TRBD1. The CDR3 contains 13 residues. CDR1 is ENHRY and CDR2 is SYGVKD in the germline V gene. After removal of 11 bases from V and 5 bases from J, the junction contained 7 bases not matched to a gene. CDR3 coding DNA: TGTGCCGTCGACAGGGGTCGTACCGGGGAGCTGTTTTTT. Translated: CAVDRGRTGELFF.

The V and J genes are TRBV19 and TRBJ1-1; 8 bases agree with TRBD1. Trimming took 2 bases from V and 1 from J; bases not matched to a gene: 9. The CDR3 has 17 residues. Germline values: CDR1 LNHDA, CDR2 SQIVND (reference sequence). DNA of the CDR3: TGTGCCAGTAGTATAATAAACGGCAGGGGGCGGAACACTGAAGCTTTCTTT. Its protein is CASSIINGRGRNTEAFF.

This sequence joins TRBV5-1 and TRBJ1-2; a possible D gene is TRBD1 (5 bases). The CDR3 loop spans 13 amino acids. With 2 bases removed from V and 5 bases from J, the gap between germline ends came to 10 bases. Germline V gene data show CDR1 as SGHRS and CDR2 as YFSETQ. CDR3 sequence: CASSFDSSYGYTF. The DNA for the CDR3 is TGCGCCAGCAGCTTCGACAGCTCTTATGGCTACACCTTC.

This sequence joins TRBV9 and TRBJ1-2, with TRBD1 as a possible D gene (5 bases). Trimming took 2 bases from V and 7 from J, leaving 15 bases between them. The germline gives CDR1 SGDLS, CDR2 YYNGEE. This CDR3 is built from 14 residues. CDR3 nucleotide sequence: TGTGCCAGCAGCGTGGAAGGGGAGGGAGGTGGCTACACCTTC. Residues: CASSVEGEGGGYTF. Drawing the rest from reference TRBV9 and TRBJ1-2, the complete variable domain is DSGVTQTPKHLITATGQRVTLRCSPRSGDLSVYWYQQSLDQGLQFLIQYYNGEERAKGNILERFSAQQFPDLHSELNLSSLELGDSALYFCASSVEGEGGGYTFGSGTRLTVV.

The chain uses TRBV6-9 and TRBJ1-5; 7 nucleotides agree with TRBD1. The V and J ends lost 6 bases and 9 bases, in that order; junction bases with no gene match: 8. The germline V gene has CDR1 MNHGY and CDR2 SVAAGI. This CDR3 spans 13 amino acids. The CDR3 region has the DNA TGTGCCAGCAGATACCAGGGGGGTGGGCCCCAGCATTTT. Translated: CASRYQGGGPQHF.

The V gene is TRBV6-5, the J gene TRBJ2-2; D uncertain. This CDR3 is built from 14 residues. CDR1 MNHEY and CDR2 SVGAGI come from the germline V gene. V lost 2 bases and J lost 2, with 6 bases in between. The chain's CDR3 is CASSYGLNTGELFF. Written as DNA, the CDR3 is TGTGCCAGCAGTTACGGCCTCAACACCGGGGAGCTGTTTTTT.

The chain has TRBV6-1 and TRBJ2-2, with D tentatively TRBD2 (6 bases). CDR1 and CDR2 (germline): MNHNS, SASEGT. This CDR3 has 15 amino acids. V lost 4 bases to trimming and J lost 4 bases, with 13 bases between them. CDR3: CASSVSAGSTGELFF. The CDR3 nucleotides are TGTGCCAGCAGTGTAAGCGCCGGGAGCACCGGGGAGCTGTTTTTT.

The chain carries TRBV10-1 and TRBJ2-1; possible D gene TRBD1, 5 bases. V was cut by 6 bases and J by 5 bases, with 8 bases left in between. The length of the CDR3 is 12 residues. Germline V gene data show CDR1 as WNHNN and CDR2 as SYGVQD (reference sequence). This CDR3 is CASRGVDNEQFF. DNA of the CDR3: TGCGCCAGCAGAGGGGTGGACAATGAGCAGTTCTTC.

CDR3 residues: CATSRDRAPLYGYTF. The CDR3 DNA sequence: TGTGCCACCAGCAGAGACAGGGCGCCGTTATATGGCTACACCTTC. This chain connects TRBV15 to TRBJ1-2, with D tentatively TRBD1 (5 bases). The ends were cut back, 0 bases at V and 5 bases at J, with 13 bases in the middle. The CDR3 has 15 residues. From germline, CDR1 is LNHNV and CDR2 YYDKDF (reference sequence).

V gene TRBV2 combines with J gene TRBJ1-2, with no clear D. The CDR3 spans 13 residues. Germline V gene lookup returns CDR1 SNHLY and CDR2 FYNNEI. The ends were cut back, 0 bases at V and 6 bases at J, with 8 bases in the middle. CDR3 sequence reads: CASSEAVRNGYTF. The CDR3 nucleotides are TGTGCCAGCAGTGAAGCGGTGAGGAATGGCTACACCTTC.